This T cell receptor (beta chain) was identified during a study of cytomegalovirus exposure and HLA in healthy donors. As regards this clone: The antigen is not known.

V gave up 0 bases and J gave up 13 bases; unmatched junction bases: 10. The length of the CDR3 is 14 residues. CDR1 SGHTA and CDR2 FQGNSA come from the germline V gene. A multiplex PCR was run with 60 Vbeta primers and 13 Jbeta primers. Profiled with immunoSEQ multiplex PCR; TCRdb holds only in-frame clones, not every one. The repertoire consists of tens of thousands of clones, with about 71% occurring once and the leading ten covering about 8.3%. Study outcomes and limitations: Most TCR sequences showed up rarely, but some public TCRs showed up in many donors. Most of the CMV-associated TCR beta chains (in a later analysis) appeared to be HLA-restricted. Cytomegalovirus association was assigned to over 150 TCR beta chains. Later, an analysis found that common viral pathogens appeared to be linked with several of the most significant clusters.

The sequence derives from a man aged 60 to 75 in good health and CMV-seropositive. The chain links TRBV7-2 to TRBJ1-2; 8 bases are shared with TRBD1. Sequenced material: PBMCs. CDR3 sequence reads: CASSLAQGVRSFTF. The CDR3, as DNA: TGTGCCAGCAGCTTAGCACAGGGGGTTAGGTCCTTCACCTTC.